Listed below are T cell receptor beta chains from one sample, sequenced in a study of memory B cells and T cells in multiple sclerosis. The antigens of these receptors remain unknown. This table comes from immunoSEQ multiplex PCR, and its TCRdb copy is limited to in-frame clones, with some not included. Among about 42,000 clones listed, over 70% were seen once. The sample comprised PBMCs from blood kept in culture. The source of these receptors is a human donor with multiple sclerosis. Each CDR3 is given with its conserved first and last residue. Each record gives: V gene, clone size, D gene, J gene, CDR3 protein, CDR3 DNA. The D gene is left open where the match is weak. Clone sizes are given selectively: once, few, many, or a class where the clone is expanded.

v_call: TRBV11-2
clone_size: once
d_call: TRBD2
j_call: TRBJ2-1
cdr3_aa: CASSPLLAGVNNEQFF
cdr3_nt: TGTGCCAGCAGCCCCCTTCTAGCGGGGGTAAACAATGAGCAGTTCTTC

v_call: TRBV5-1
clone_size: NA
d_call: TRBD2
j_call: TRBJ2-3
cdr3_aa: CASSLSTSGGGLDTQYF
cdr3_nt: TGCGCCAGCAGCTTGAGTACTAGCGGGGGGGGCCTTGATACGCAGTATTTT

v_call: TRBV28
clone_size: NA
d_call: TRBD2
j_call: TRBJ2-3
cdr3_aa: CASSLGAGSTDTQYF
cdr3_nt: TGTGCCAGCAGTTTAGGAGCGGGGAGCACTGATACGCAGTATTTT

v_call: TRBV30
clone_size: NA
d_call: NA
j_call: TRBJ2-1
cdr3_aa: CAGEANEQFF
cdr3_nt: TGTGCCGGGGAGGCCAATGAGCAGTTCTTC

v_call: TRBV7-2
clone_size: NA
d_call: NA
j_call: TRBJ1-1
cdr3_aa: CASSLSLNTEAFF
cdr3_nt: TGTGCCAGCAGCTTATCCCTGAACACTGAAGCTTTCTTT

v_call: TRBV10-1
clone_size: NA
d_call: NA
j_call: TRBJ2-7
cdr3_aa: CASSDGSTYEQYF
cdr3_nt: TGCGCCAGCAGTGATGGATCTACCTACGAGCAGTACTTC

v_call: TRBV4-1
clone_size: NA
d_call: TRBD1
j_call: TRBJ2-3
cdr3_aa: CASSYGQDLGDTQYF
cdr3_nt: TGCGCCAGCAGCTACGGACAGGACCTAGGAGATACGCAGTATTTT

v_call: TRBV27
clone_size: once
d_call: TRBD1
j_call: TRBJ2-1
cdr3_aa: CASSLQGGGNEQFF
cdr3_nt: TGTGCCAGCAGCTTACAGGGGGGTGGGAATGAGCAGTTCTTC

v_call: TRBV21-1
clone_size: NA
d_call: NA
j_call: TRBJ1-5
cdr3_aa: CASSQRRGREGNQPQHF
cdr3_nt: TGTGCCAGCAGCCAGCGGAGGGGGCGAGAAGGAAATCAGCCCCAGCATTTT

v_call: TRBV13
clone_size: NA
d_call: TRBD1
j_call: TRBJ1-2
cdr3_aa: CASSFRPGWAGGYYGYTF
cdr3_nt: TGTGCCAGCAGCTTCCGCCCCGGGTGGGCAGGGGGCTACTATGGCTACACCTTC

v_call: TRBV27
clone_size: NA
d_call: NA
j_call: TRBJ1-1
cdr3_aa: CASRKSVNTEAFF
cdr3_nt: TGTGCCAGCCGTAAGTCGGTGAACACTGAAGCTTTCTTT

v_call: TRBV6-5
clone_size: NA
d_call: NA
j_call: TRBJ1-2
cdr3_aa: CASSQGSPGYGYTF
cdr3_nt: TGTGCCAGCAGTCAAGGGTCCCCGGGGTATGGCTACACCTTC

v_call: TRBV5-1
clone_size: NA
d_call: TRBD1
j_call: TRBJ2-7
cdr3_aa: CASSLEGTGDEQYF
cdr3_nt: TGCGCCAGCAGCTTGGAGGGGACAGGGGATGAGCAGTACTTC

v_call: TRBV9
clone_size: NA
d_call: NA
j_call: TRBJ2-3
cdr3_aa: CASTPYPRDTTDTQYF
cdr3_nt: TGTGCCAGCACCCCATACCCCCGGGACACCACAGATACGCAGTATTTT

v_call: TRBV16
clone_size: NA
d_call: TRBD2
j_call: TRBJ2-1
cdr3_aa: CASSRFGGESYNEQFF
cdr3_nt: TGTGCCAGCAGCCGGTTCGGGGGGGAATCCTACAATGAGCAGTTCTTC

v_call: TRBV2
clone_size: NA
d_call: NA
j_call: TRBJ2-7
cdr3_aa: CASRRNRDTTYEQYF
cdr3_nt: TGTGCCAGTAGACGTAACCGGGACACCACCTACGAGCAGTACTTC

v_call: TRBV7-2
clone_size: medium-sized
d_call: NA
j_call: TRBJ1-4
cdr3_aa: CASSPGRDEKLFF
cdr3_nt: TGTGCCAGCAGCCCTGGACGGGATGAAAAACTGTTTTTT

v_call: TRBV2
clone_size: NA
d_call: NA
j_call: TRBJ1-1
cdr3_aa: CASRGGDTEAFF
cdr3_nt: TGTGCCAGCAGGGGGGGGGACACTGAAGCTTTCTTT

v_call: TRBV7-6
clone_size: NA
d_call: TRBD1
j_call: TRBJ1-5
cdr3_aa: CASSPDRGQSNQPQHF
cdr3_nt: TGTGCCAGCAGCCCGGACAGGGGCCAAAGCAATCAGCCCCAGCATTTT

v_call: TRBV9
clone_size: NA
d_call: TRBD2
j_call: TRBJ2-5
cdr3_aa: CASSVSGGGAQETQYF
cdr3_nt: TGTGCCAGCAGCGTTAGCGGGGGTGGGGCCCAAGAGACCCAGTACTTC

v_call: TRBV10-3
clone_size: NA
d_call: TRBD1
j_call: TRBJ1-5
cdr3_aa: CAISEGQGAGQPQHF
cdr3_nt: TGTGCCATCAGTGAGGGACAGGGGGCGGGTCAGCCCCAGCATTTT

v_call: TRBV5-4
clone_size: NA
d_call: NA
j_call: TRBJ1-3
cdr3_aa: CASSLRGLQGNTIYF
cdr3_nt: TGTGCCAGCAGCTTGAGAGGACTTCAGGGAAACACCATATATTTT

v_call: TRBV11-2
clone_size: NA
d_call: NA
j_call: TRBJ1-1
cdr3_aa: CASSPGPPPEAFF
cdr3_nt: TGTGCCAGCAGCCCGGGACCCCCGCCCGAAGCTTTCTTT

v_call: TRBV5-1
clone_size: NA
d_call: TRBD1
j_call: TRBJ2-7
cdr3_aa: CASSWPTGTVDEQYF
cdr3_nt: TGCGCCAGCAGCTGGCCGACAGGGACCGTTGACGAGCAGTACTTC

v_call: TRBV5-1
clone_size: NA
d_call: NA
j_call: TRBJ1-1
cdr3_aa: CASSSVRGPTEAFF
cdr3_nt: TGCGCCAGCAGCTCCGTTCGGGGCCCCACTGAAGCTTTCTTT

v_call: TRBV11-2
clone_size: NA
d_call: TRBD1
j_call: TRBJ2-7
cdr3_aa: CASSHFDRGASSEQYF
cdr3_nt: TGTGCCAGCAGCCACTTCGACAGGGGCGCGAGTAGCGAGCAGTACTTC

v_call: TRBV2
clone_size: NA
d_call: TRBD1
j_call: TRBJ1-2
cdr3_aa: CASSGDSFYGYTF
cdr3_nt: TGTGCCAGCAGTGGGGACAGCTTCTATGGCTACACCTTC

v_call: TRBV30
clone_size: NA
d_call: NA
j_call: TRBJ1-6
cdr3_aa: CAWSPGLSNSPLHF
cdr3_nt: TGTGCCTGGAGTCCTGGACTCAGTAATTCACCCCTCCACTTT

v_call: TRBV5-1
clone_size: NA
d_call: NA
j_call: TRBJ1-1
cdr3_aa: CASSHGTLAEAFF
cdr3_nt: TGCGCCAGCAGCCACGGGACACTCGCTGAAGCTTTCTTT

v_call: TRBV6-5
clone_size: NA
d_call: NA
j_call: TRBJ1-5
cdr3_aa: CASSLKFSGQPQHF
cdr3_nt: TGTGCCAGCAGTCTAAAATTTTCGGGACAGCCCCAGCATTTT

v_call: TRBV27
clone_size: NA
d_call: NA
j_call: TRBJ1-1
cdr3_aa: CASSLIGGDEAFF
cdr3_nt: TGTGCCAGCAGTTTAATCGGGGGCGATGAAGCTTTCTTT

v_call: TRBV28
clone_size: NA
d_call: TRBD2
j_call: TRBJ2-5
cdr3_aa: CASSRLAGEKKETQYF
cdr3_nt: TGTGCCAGCAGTCGACTAGCGGGGGAGAAAAAAGAGACCCAGTACTTC

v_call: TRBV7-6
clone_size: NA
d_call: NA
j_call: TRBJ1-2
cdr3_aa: CASSPRGNYGYTF
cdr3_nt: TGTGCCAGCAGCCCCAGAGGGAACTATGGCTACACCTTC

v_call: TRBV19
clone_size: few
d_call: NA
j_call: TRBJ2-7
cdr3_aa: CASSPMGAKSYEQYF
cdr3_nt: TGTGCCAGTAGTCCCATGGGAGCGAAGTCCTACGAGCAGTACTTC

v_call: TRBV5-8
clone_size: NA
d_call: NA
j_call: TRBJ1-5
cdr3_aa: CASSLINQPQHF
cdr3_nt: TGTGCCAGCAGCTTGATAAATCAGCCCCAGCATTTT

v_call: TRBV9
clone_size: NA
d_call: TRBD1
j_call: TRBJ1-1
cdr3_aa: CASSVTGDYTEAFF
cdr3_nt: TGTGCCAGCAGCGTAACAGGGGACTACACTGAAGCTTTCTTT

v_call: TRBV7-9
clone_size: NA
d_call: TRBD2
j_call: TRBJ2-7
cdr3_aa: CASSPSSSLAAEQYF
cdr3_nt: TGTGCCAGCAGCCCCAGCTCTAGCCTAGCGGCCGAGCAGTACTTC

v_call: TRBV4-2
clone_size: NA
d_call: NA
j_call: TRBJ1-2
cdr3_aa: CASSQDPAANYGYTF
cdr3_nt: TGTGCCAGCAGCCAAGATCCAGCGGCAAACTATGGCTACACCTTC

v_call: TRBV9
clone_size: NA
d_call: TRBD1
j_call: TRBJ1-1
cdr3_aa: CASSVGTGTEAFF
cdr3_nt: TGTGCCAGCAGCGTCGGGACAGGCACTGAAGCTTTCTTT

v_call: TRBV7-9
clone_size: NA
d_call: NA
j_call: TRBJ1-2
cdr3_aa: CASSLSGTHYGYTF
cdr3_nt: TGTGCCAGCAGCTTAAGCGGGACCCACTATGGCTACACCTTC

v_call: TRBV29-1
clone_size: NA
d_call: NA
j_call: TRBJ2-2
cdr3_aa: CSVGSATGELFF
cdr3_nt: TGCAGCGTAGGAAGTGCAACCGGGGAGCTGTTTTTT

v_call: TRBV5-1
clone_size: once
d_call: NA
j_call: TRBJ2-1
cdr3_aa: CASSLGLPPDNEQFF
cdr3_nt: TGCGCCAGCAGCCTCGGGTTGCCGCCTGACAATGAGCAGTTCTTC

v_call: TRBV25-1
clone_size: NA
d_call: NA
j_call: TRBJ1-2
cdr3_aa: CASSGQGPYGYTF
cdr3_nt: TGTGCCAGCAGTGGGCAGGGACCCTATGGCTACACCTTC

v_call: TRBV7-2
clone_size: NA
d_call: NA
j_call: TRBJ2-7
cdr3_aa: CASSFPAGQPKRSSYEQYF
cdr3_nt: TGTGCCAGCAGCTTTCCTGCGGGACAGCCTAAAAGGAGCTCCTACGAGCAGTACTTC